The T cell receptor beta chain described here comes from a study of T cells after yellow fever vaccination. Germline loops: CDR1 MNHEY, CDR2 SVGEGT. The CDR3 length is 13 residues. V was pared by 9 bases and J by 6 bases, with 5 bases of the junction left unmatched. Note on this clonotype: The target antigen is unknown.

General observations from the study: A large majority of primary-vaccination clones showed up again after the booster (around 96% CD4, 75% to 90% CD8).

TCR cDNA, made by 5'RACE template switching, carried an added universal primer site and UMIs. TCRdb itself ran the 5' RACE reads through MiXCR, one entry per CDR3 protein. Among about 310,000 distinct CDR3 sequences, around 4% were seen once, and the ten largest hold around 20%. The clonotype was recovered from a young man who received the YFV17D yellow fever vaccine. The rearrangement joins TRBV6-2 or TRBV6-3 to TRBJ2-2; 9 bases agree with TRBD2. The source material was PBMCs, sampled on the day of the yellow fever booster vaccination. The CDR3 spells CASDGLAPGELFF. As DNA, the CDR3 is TGTGCCAGTGACGGACTAGCGCCCGGGGAGCTGTTTTTT.